Included here is one TCR beta chain sequence, with context. Its matching antigen is unknown. The record originates from a study of T cells expressing NK-cell markers. In the study overall: Obtained from sorted CD3+CD56+NKG2C+, CD3+CD56+NKG2C- and CD3+CD56-NKG2C+ T cells were the TCR beta repertoires. Eight donors were sequenced, seven testing HCMV-seropositive and one testing seronegative. Findings and caveats of the study: The HCMV specificity of the expanded NKG2C+ T cell clones stayed unresolved. Dominant NKG2C+ clonotype frequencies of 1.0-7.0% of CD8+ T cells were measured in more than 5 donors.

The CDR3 runs to 14 residues. CDR1 and CDR2 from the germline V gene are SEHNR and FQNEAQ (reference sequence). TCRdb re-called the 5' RACE reads; one entry per CDR3 protein, DNA not given. The sample includes some 190,000 distinct CDR3 sequences. This receptor was obtained from a man aged 18 to 69 in good health. The chain carries TRBV7-9 and TRBJ2-1; the TCRdb D gene call, TRBD1, has no DNA to confirm it. Sequenced: blood T cells: a sorted CD56 or NKG2C T cell subset, CD4+ or CD8+ T cells, or bulk PBMC T cells (not recorded which). CDR3: CAERTELPYNEQFF.